These 27 T cell receptor beta chains were sequenced from one sample in a study of T-cell reconstitution after alpha-beta-depleted transplantation in children. During its preparation, the TCRbeta library received unique molecular identifiers. From the PCR reads, TCRdb called clonotypes with MiXCR, one entry per CDR3 protein. The sample has 300,000 to 400,000 distinct CDR3 sequences; 23% are singletons. Material: PBMCs, mostly from graft donor cells, obtained 180 days after TCRalphabeta/CD19-depleted stem cell transplant. The receptors were gathered from a male patient younger than 18 who had a stem cell transplant for acute lymphoblastic leukemia, so the T cells may come from the graft donor.

This clonotype has a count of ten or more. The chain has TRBV4-1 and TRBJ2-1, with D possibly TRBD1 on 6 matching bases. V was clipped by 6 bases and J by 4 bases, with 16 bases between them. The germline gives CDR1 MGHRA, CDR2 YSYEKL. The CDR3 has 15 amino acids. The CDR3 nucleotides read TGCGCCAGCAGTCAACCGGGACAACCTTACAATGAGCAGTTCTTC. Encoded protein: CASSQPGQPYNEQFF.

This clonotype was counted at least ten times. This chain connects TRBV20-1 to TRBJ2-3; 7 nucleotides match TRBD2. The CDR3 is made up of 13 amino acids. V lost 7 bases and J lost 2; bases outside the gene matches: 6. Germline CDR1 is DFQATT and CDR2 is SNEGSKA (reference sequence). CDR3 in DNA: TGCAGTGGACTAGCCGCTGACACAGATACGCAGTATTTT. Amino acids: CSGLAADTDTQYF.

The chain links TRBV7-3 to TRBJ2-3, with D perhaps TRBD2 (6 bases). The CDR3 sequence is 15 residues long. In germline, CDR1 is SGHTA, CDR2 FQGTGA. The V end was cut by 5 bases, the J end by 2 bases, with 14 bases between. CDR3 in amino acids: CASSIRAGPTDTQYF. The CDR3 DNA sequence: TGTGCCAGCAGCATCAGAGCGGGCCCCACAGATACGCAGTATTTT.

This clonotype was counted between two and nine times. The genes are TRBV6-1 and TRBJ2-5; D possibly corresponds to TRBD1 (6 bases). Germline V lookup: CDR1 MNHNS, CDR2 SASEGT. Trimming shortened V by 4 bases and J by 4 bases, and 16 bases separated the two germline ends. The CDR3 sequence is 15 residues long. The CDR3 loop reads CASSATGFVRETQYF. As DNA, the CDR3 is TGTGCCAGCAGTGCTACAGGGTTCGTTCGAGAGACCCAGTACTTC.

The J gene is TRBJ2-1, the V gene TRBV27; no reliable D call. Germline lookup yields CDR1 MNHEY and CDR2 SMNVEV (reference sequence). This CDR3 spans 14 amino acids. V lost 3 bases and J lost 5, with 11 bases in between. CDR3 amino acids: CASSFSNPHNEQFF. The DNA of the CDR3 is TGTGCCAGCAGTTTCTCCAACCCCCACAATGAGCAGTTCTTC.

This chain joins TRBV20-1 and TRBJ2-5, with 10 nucleotides matching TRBD1. The germline CDR1 and CDR2 sequences are DFQATT and SNEGSKA (reference sequence). The CDR3 spans 13 residues. J was trimmed by 7 bases and V by 0 bases; bases with no gene match: 2. The DNA for the CDR3 is TGCAGTGCTAGAGATCGGGACAGGGGGACCCAGTACTTC. Its translation is CSARDRDRGTQYF.

This clonotype has ten or more counts. The chain is built from TRBV15 and TRBJ2-1, with TRBD2 as a possible D gene (6 bases). Germline loops: CDR1 LNHNV, CDR2 YYDKDF (reference sequence). The germline V and J ends were trimmed by 2 bases and 6 bases, with 14 bases remaining between them. CDR3 length equals 15 residues. CDR3 nucleotide sequence: TGTGCCACCAGCAGACCCGGGACTGGAGTCAATGAGCAGTTCTTC. It codes for CATSRPGTGVNEQFF.

The V call is TRBV27, the J call TRBJ1-3; unclear D gene. The CDR3 sequence is 12 residues long. V lost 8 bases and J 0 bases, leaving 5 bases between the germline ends. Germline CDR1 reads MNHEY; CDR2 reads SMNVEV (reference sequence). Here the CDR3 reads CASGRSGNTIYF. CDR3 in DNA: TGTGCCAGCGGCCGCTCTGGAAACACCATATATTTT.

The chain couples TRBV7-9 to TRBJ2-1; 11 nucleotides align to TRBD2. The CDR3 runs to 17 residues. Per germline, CDR1 SEHNR and CDR2 FQNEAQ (reference sequence). V was clipped by 0 bases and J by 8 bases; unmatched bases: 9. The CDR3 sequence: CASSLAEPTSGGDEQFF. CDR3 bases: TGTGCCAGCAGCTTAGCGGAGCCTACTAGCGGGGGTGATGAGCAGTTCTTC.

J is TRBJ2-2 and V is TRBV4-1; D uncertain. Trimming cost V 1 base and J 1 base, with 4 bases left between them. Germline V lookup: CDR1 MGHRA, CDR2 YSYEKL. This CDR3 contains 14 residues. CDR3 DNA: TGCGCCAGCAGCCAAGTTCAGAACACCGGGGAGCTGTTTTTT. Its translation is CASSQVQNTGELFF.

The chain uses TRBV5-1 and TRBJ2-1, with D unresolved. The germline V gene has CDR1 SGHRS and CDR2 YFSETQ. Trimming stripped 6 bases from V and 0 bases from J, with 13 bases between. The CDR3 has 15 residues. Here the CDR3 DNA reads TGCGCCAGCAAAAGGGTAACAACCTCCTACAATGAGCAGTTCTTC. Its translation is CASKRVTTSYNEQFF.

This clonotype has more than one count but fewer than ten. The V gene is TRBV10-3, the J gene TRBJ2-7; D is unclear. Germline V gene lookup returns CDR1 ENHRY and CDR2 SYGVKD. Trimming removed 4 bases at V and 4 bases at J, with 14 bases between. There are 14 residues in the CDR3. CDR3 bases: TGTGCCATCAGTGCAATGAGCCCCTCTTACGAGCAGTACTTC. It yields the protein CAISAMSPSYEQYF.

This clonotype was counted many times. The chain employs TRBV5-4 and TRBJ2-1; perhaps D is TRBD1 or TRBD2 (5 bases each). The V end lost 3 bases, the J end lost 12 bases, and 13 bases lay between the germline ends. The CDR3 totals 12 residues. Germline V gene sequence: CDR1 SGHNT, CDR2 YYREEE (reference sequence). CDR3 coding DNA: TGTGCCAGCAGCTGGGGTGGGGGATCGCAGTTCTTC. Protein product: CASSWGGGSQFF.

This clonotype was detected only a few times. The rearrangement uses TRBV20-1 and TRBJ2-5; 9 bases align to TRBD2. The trim removed 1 base at V and 9 bases at J, leaving 9 bases unmatched. The CDR3 spans 14 residues. Germline assignment: CDR1 DFQATT and CDR2 SNEGSKA (reference sequence). CDR3 sequence: CSARAPAGGPSQYF. The CDR3 DNA is TGCAGTGCTAGAGCCCCAGCGGGAGGCCCTTCCCAGTACTTC.

The chain uses TRBV6-2 or TRBV6-3 and TRBJ2-7, with D perhaps matching TRBD1 (6 bases). Trimming pared 0 bases from V and 0 bases from J, leaving 9 bases between. Germline CDR1 MNHEY, CDR2 SVGEGT. There are 15 residues in the CDR3. This CDR3 reads CASSYSGHFSYEQYF. Here the CDR3 DNA reads TGTGCCAGCAGTTACTCGGGACATTTCTCCTACGAGCAGTACTTC.

The chain is built from TRBV18 and TRBJ1-4; TRBD1 is a possible D gene (5 bases). This CDR3 is built from 13 residues. Germline CDR1 and CDR2: KGHSH and LQKENI. Trimming shortened V by 6 bases and J by 7 bases, and 12 bases separated the two germline ends. This CDR3 is CASSTGLFEKLFF. The CDR3 bases are TGTGCCAGCTCTACGGGACTGTTTGAAAAACTGTTTTTT.

V usage is TRBV27 and J usage is TRBJ1-5, with TRBD1 matching over 10 bases. The CDR3 has 14 residues. Trimming at V came to 6 bases and at J to 7 bases, leaving 6 bases not matched to a gene. From germline, CDR1 is MNHEY and CDR2 SMNVEV (reference sequence). In DNA form, the CDR3 reads TGTGCCAGCAGACAGACAGGGGGCTGGCAGCCCCAGCATTTT. Its translation is CASRQTGGWQPQHF.

This clonotype was found a few times. The chain combines TRBV20-1 with TRBJ1-3; D gene uncertain. This CDR3 has 14 amino acids. With 1 base removed from V and 4 bases from J, the gap between germline ends came to 11 bases. Germline loops: CDR1 DFQATT, CDR2 SNEGSKA (reference sequence). CDR3 sequence reads: CSARVDRVGNTIYF. The CDR3 region has the DNA TGCAGTGCTAGAGTTGATAGGGTAGGAAACACCATATATTTT.

V usage is TRBV6-1 and J usage is TRBJ2-3; 9 bases line up with TRBD1. The CDR3 has 17 residues. The V and J ends lost 7 bases and 0 bases, in that order; junction bases with no gene match: 11. Germline V lookup: CDR1 MNHNS, CDR2 SASEGT. The CDR3 sequence is CASMDRGQFSSTDTQYF. Here the CDR3 DNA reads TGTGCCAGCATGGACAGGGGCCAATTCTCTAGCACAGATACGCAGTATTTT.

This clonotype showed up just once. J is TRBJ2-1 and V is TRBV4-1; 14 nucleotides align to TRBD2. J gave up 4 bases and V 4 bases, and 9 bases lay outside the gene matches. CDR3 length: 18 residues. CDR1 is MGHRA, CDR2 YSYEKL, per germline. In DNA form, the CDR3 reads TGCGCCAGCAGCCGTAAATCGGGACTAGCGGGAGCTTACAATGAGCAGTTCTTC. Translation gives CASSRKSGLAGAYNEQFF.

The rearrangement links TRBV7-2 to TRBJ1-1, with D perhaps TRBD1 (5 bases). CDR3 length: 15 residues. Trimming removed 1 base from V and 0 bases from J, with 9 bases in between. The germline gives CDR1 SGHTA, CDR2 FQGNSA. CDR3 nucleotides: TGTGCCAGCAGCTTAGAGGGGTTAATGAACACTGAAGCTTTCTTT. Its protein is CASSLEGLMNTEAFF.

This clonotype was counted only a few times. CDR3 bases: TGCGCCAGCAATGGAAGAGGTGTTGGGCGCTACAATGAGCAGTTCTTC. Residues: CASNGRGVGRYNEQFF. The genes are TRBV5-1 and TRBJ2-1; D not resolved. The CDR3 is made up of 16 amino acids. Germline CDR1 reads SGHRS; CDR2 reads YFSETQ. The germline V and J ends were trimmed by 6 bases and 3 bases, with 19 bases remaining between them.

The chain recombines TRBV20-1 with TRBJ2-1; 9 bases map to TRBD2. This CDR3 region has 13 residues. The V segment lost 0 bases and the J segment 8 bases; nucleotides outside the gene matches: 2. Looked up from germline, CDR1 is DFQATT and CDR2 is SNEGSKA (reference sequence). CDR3 residues: CSARDLAGYEQFF. For the CDR3, the DNA is TGCAGTGCTAGAGATCTAGCGGGATATGAGCAGTTCTTC.

This clonotype showed up just a few times. CDR3 nucleotide sequence: TGTGCCACCAGGCGGGCGGATGGCTACACCTTC. It translates to CATRRADGYTF. The gene calls are TRBV15 and TRBJ1-2; D not certain. Germline V gives CDR1 LNHNV, CDR2 YYDKDF (reference sequence). This CDR3 comprises 11 residues. V was cut by 6 bases and J by 6 bases, with 8 bases left in between.

The rearrangement links TRBV27 to TRBJ2-6; D might be TRBD1 (5 bases). Germline values: CDR1 MNHEY, CDR2 SMNVEV (reference sequence). This CDR3 is 18 amino acids long. The ends were cut back, 4 bases at V and 0 bases at J, with 16 bases in the middle. The CDR3 region is CASSSRQPNLSGANVLTF. The CDR3 DNA follows: TGTGCCAGCAGTTCTAGACAGCCCAATCTCTCTGGGGCCAACGTCCTGACTTTC.

This clonotype has only a few counts. The rearrangement joins TRBV29-1 to TRBJ2-4; tentatively, D is TRBD1 or TRBD2 (5 bases each). The CDR3 has 15 amino acids. Germline V gives CDR1 SQVTM, CDR2 ANQGSEA. With 6 bases removed from V and 6 bases from J, the gap between germline ends came to 21 bases. For the CDR3, the DNA is TGCAGCGTCGCTCGGGGCGCAGGGCCTATAAACATTCAGTACTTC. It yields the protein CSVARGAGPINIQYF. Complete variable domain (other parts from reference TRBV29-1 and TRBJ2-4): SAVISQKPSRDICQRGTSLTIQCQVDSQVTMMFWYRQQPGQSLTLIATANQGSEATYESGFVIDKFPISRPNLTFSTLTVSNMSPEDSSIYLCSVARGAGPINIQYFGAGTRLSVL.

The chain links TRBV4-1 to TRBJ2-1; the D is unclear. From germline, CDR1 is MGHRA and CDR2 YSYEKL. The V end was cut by 2 bases, the J end by 6 bases, with 8 bases between. The CDR3 length is 13 residues. In DNA form, the CDR3 reads TGCGCCAGCAGCCAAAGGTCAGCCAATGAGCAGTTCTTC. As protein: CASSQRSANEQFF.